This T cell receptor (beta chain) originates from a study of monozygotic twins with cystic fibrosis. Overall study context: Libraries were built from 3 to 3.5 micrograms of fragmented DNA using approximately 16 PCR cycles.

V shed 8 bases and J shed 1 base, with 8 bases lying between them. Looked up from germline, CDR1 is SQVTM and CDR2 is ANQGSEA. The length of the CDR3 is 11 residues. Study-wide results and limits: Co-twins had the most similar V usage for 13 of 16 pairs, J for 8. Shared CDR3 numbers were not associated with age, concordance or severity.

To note about this clone: Its specificity is unknown.

TCRdb keeps only in-frame clones here, not all; method: immunoSEQ multiplex PCR. The sample holds 15,000 to 25,000 clones, about 90% seen once. The chain is built from TRBV29-1 and TRBJ1-1; D gene unclear. The sample comprised blood. The TCR was taken from a girl aged 2 to 9 with cystic fibrosis. The CDR3 loop reads CSMERNTEAFF. DNA of the CDR3: TGCAGCATGGAGAGGAACACTGAAGCTTTCTTT.